These 32 T cell receptor beta chains originate from one sample sequenced in a study of T-cell reconstitution after alpha-beta-depleted transplantation in children. Library preparation (for TCRbeta) was performed with unique molecular identifiers. TCRdb called the PCR reads again in MiXCR, with one record for every CDR3 protein. The sample consists of around 400,000 distinct CDR3 sequences, approximately 20% of them appearing once. The sequenced sample was PBMCs from the stem cell graft donor, obtained from the stem cell graft. All receptors derive from a human donor who donated a stem cell graft to a child with acute myeloid leukemia.

There are a few counts of this clonotype. This chain links TRBV4-2 with TRBJ2-5; 10 bases are shared with TRBD2. Looked up from germline, CDR1 is LGHNA and CDR2 is YNFKEQ. The CDR3 totals 17 residues. Trimming removed 2 bases from V and 5 bases from J; junction bases left unmatched: 11. CDR3 sequence (DNA): TGTGCCAGCAGCCAATGGATTGAGCGGGAGGGCCGGGAGACCCAGTACTTC. It specifies CASSQWIEREGRETQYF.

This clonotype was seen at least ten times. The chain couples TRBV29-1 to TRBJ1-2, with D maybe TRBD1 (5 bases). CDR1 is SQVTM and CDR2 is ANQGSEA in the germline V gene. Trimming removed 4 bases from V and 2 bases from J, with 11 bases in between. The CDR3 extends over 13 amino acids. CDR3 in DNA: TGCAGCGTTGGTTTAGGGGCAAACTATGGCTACACCTTC. Amino acids: CSVGLGANYGYTF.

The chain recombines TRBV4-1 with TRBJ2-1, with D perhaps matching TRBD2 (5 bases). V gave up 2 bases and J gave up 6 bases, with 11 bases separating them. The CDR3 sequence is 14 residues long. CDR1 and CDR2 (germline): MGHRA, YSYEKL. CDR3 bases: TGCGCCAGCAGCCAAAACCTAGCCGCCAATGAGCAGTTCTTC. It is translated as CASSQNLAANEQFF.

This clonotype came up a few times. The rearrangement links TRBV24-1 to TRBJ2-5; maybe TRBD2 (6 bases). The ends were cut back, 4 bases at V and 2 bases at J, with 16 bases in the middle. The CDR3 runs 16 residues. Looked up from germline, CDR1 is KGHDR and CDR2 is SFDVKD. The CDR3 sequence is CATSDWALGGQETQYF. CDR3 DNA sequence: TGTGCCACCAGTGACTGGGCCCTGGGAGGACAAGAGACCCAGTACTTC.

In this sample, this clonotype turned up a few times. The rearrangement joins TRBV15 to TRBJ2-1; D remains ambiguous. Trimming removed 5 bases from V and 4 bases from J, with 9 bases in between. CDR3 length equals 13 residues. In germline, CDR1 is LNHNV, CDR2 YYDKDF (reference sequence). CDR3 DNA: TGTGCCACCAGCCTTCAAAGTTACAATGAGCAGTTCTTC. This sequence encodes CATSLQSYNEQFF. Filled out from reference TRBV15 and TRBJ2-1, the complete variable domain reads DAMVIQNPRYQVTQFGKPVTLSCSQTLNHNVMYWYQQKSSQAPKLLFHYYDKDFNNEADTPDNFQSRRPNTSFCFLDIRSPGLGDTAMYLCATSLQSYNEQFFGPGTRLTVL.

CDR3 in DNA: TGTGCCAGCAGGTGGCAGAACACTGAAGCTTTCTTT. The encoded protein is CASRWQNTEAFF. J is TRBJ1-1 and V is TRBV7-9, with D hard to call. The CDR3 is 12 residues long. Germline V gene data show CDR1 as SEHNR and CDR2 as FQNEAQ (reference sequence). Trimming cost V 6 bases and J 1 base, with 6 bases left between them.

The chain employs TRBV5-1 and TRBJ2-1; tentatively, D is TRBD1 (5 bases). The germline V gene has CDR1 SGHRS and CDR2 YFSETQ. The ends were cut back, 4 bases at V and 5 bases at J, with 10 bases in the middle. The CDR3 is made up of 13 amino acids. The CDR3 DNA reads TGCGCCAGCAGCCTGGACACTCACAATGAGCAGTTCTTC. Protein: CASSLDTHNEQFF.

This clonotype was counted at least ten times. This chain connects TRBV20-1 to TRBJ2-1; D not resolved. From germline, CDR1 is DFQATT and CDR2 SNEGSKA (reference sequence). The CDR3 has 16 residues. Trimming shortened V by 4 bases and J by 1 base, and 17 bases separated the two germline ends. CDR3 DNA sequence: TGCAGTGCTAAGACGGTCTTAGGCAGGTCCTACAATGAGCAGTTCTTC. Protein: CSAKTVLGRSYNEQFF.

This clonotype was found many times. This chain uses TRBV4-3 with TRBJ2-7; D might be TRBD2 (5 bases). The germline V gene encodes CDR1 LGHNA and CDR2 YSLEER. The CDR3 extends over 14 amino acids. Between the trimmed V and J ends, which lost 1 base and 4 bases, there was a span of 11 bases. CDR3 region: CASSQGLRGYEQYF. The DNA for the CDR3 is TGCGCCAGCAGCCAAGGACTACGCGGGTACGAGCAGTACTTC.

The chain employs TRBV5-1 and TRBJ2-3; 14 nucleotides line up with TRBD2. CDR3 length: 18 amino acids. V dropped 4 bases and J dropped 4; count of bases not matched to a gene: 11. Germline V lookup: CDR1 SGHRS, CDR2 YFSETQ. The CDR3, as DNA: TGCGCCAGCAGCCTCACGACTAGCGGGAGGGCAGCTGCAGATACGCAGTATTTT. Translating it yields CASSLTTSGRAAADTQYF.

In the case of this clonotype: This may arise from a read error, as a much more abundant clone is one base away. This chain connects TRBV12-3 or TRBV12-4 to TRBJ2-2; D is possibly TRBD1 (6 bases). This CDR3 has 15 residues. V lost 6 bases to trimming and J lost 0 bases, with 11 bases between them. CDR3 DNA: TGTGCCAGCAGCCAGGGGACCCCGAACACCGGGGAGCTGTTTTTT. Translated, it gives CASSQGTPNTGELFF.

The chain combines TRBV12-3 or TRBV12-4 with TRBJ2-7, with 7 bases identical to TRBD1. With V trimmed by 5 bases and J by 4 bases, 5 bases remained unmatched. The CDR3 runs 13 residues. The DNA of the CDR3 is TGTGCCAGCAGTAAGGGACAGCTATACGAGCAGTACTTC. Its protein is CASSKGQLYEQYF.

The chain links TRBV6-1 to TRBJ2-7, with a weak D call TRBD1 (6 bases). Germline-derived CDR1 and CDR2 are MNHNS and SASEGT. The length of the CDR3 is 14 residues. The germline V and J ends were trimmed by 3 bases and 3 bases, with 12 bases remaining between them. This CDR3 is CASSEAGQLYEQYF. The CDR3 nucleotides read TGTGCCAGCAGTGAGGCAGGACAGCTCTACGAGCAGTACTTC.

The genes are TRBV4-2 and TRBJ1-5; D unclear. In germline, CDR1 is LGHNA, CDR2 YNFKEQ. Trimming stripped 0 bases from V and 2 bases from J, with 11 bases between. The CDR3 length is 16 residues. CDR3 nucleotide sequence: TGTGCCAGCAGCCAAGATCAGGCTGAGGGCAATCAGCCCCAGCATTTT. Its translation: CASSQDQAEGNQPQHF.

This chain connects TRBV10-3 to TRBJ2-5, with D tentatively TRBD2 (5 bases). Germline CDR1 and CDR2: ENHRY and SYGVKD. V lost 5 bases to trimming and J lost 1 base, with 11 bases between them. CDR3 length: 14 residues. The DNA for the CDR3 is TGTGCCATCAGTACGGGAAGCGGCCAAGAGACCCAGTACTTC. The encoded protein is CAISTGSGQETQYF.

This clonotype was seen many times. The chain uses TRBV29-1 and TRBJ2-2; D is ambiguous. The CDR3 extends over 14 amino acids. Germline CDR1 and CDR2: SQVTM and ANQGSEA. Between the trimmed V and J ends, which lost 5 bases and 0 bases, there was a span of 10 bases. CDR3 sequence: CSVMGSPNTGELFF. CDR3 DNA sequence: TGCAGCGTTATGGGTAGCCCGAACACCGGGGAGCTGTTTTTT.

The rearrangement joins TRBV3-1 to TRBJ2-1; D may be TRBD1 (5 bases). Trimming left V 1 base short and J 3 bases short, with 7 bases between. CDR3 length: 14 residues. Germline CDR1 and CDR2: LGHDT and YNNKEL (reference sequence). CDR3 coding DNA: TGTGCCAGCAGCCAAGTAAGGGGCTACAATGAGCAGTTCTTC. Translating it yields CASSQVRGYNEQFF.

This clonotype was seen a handful of times. The V and J genes are TRBV5-6 and TRBJ2-2; TRBD1 matches at 8 bases. This CDR3 spans 16 amino acids. With 6 bases clipped from V and 1 base from J, the junction kept 8 bases outside the gene matches. The germline gives CDR1 SGHDT, CDR2 YYEEEE. The CDR3 nucleotides read TGTGCCAGCACCCGTCCCGGGACAGGGAACACCGGGGAGCTGTTTTTT. It is translated as CASTRPGTGNTGELFF.

This clonotype was detected ten times or more. The chain employs TRBV29-1 and TRBJ2-1; 11 nucleotides match TRBD1. Germline values: CDR1 SQVTM, CDR2 ANQGSEA. The CDR3 extends over 14 amino acids. With 5 bases clipped from V and 5 bases from J, the junction kept 5 bases outside the gene matches. The CDR3 nucleotides read TGCAGCGTTCCTGGACAGGGGGCCCACAATGAGCAGTTCTTC. Protein sequence: CSVPGQGAHNEQFF.

The CDR3 sequence: CSARETAGASYEQYF. The CDR3 nucleotides are TGCAGTGCTAGAGAGACGGCGGGAGCCTCCTACGAGCAGTACTTC. The chain recombines TRBV20-1 with TRBJ2-7, with 7 bases matching TRBD2. This CDR3 spans 15 amino acids. Losses at the gene ends were 0 bases for V and 0 bases for J; bases not matched to a gene: 5. Germline values: CDR1 DFQATT, CDR2 SNEGSKA (reference sequence).

This clonotype was counted many times. The chain carries TRBV11-3 and TRBJ1-2, with no clear D. The CDR3 spans 14 residues. Between the trimmed V and J ends, which lost 3 bases and 0 bases, there was a span of 8 bases. The germline V gene has CDR1 SGHNT and CDR2 YENEEA. Here the CDR3 reads CASSLGRANYGYTF. The CDR3 DNA sequence: TGTGCCAGCAGCTTGGGCAGAGCTAACTATGGCTACACCTTC.

This clonotype was seen more than once but under ten times. V and J are TRBV20-1 and TRBJ2-5; perhaps TRBD1 as D (6 bases). CDR1 is DFQATT and CDR2 is SNEGSKA in the germline V gene (reference sequence). The V and J ends lost 1 base and 3 bases respectively, with 9 bases between them. The CDR3 is 13 residues long. Here the CDR3 reads CSARGTAKETQYF. CDR3 in DNA: TGCAGTGCTAGAGGGACAGCCAAAGAGACCCAGTACTTC.

There are a few counts of this clonotype. V usage is TRBV15 and J usage is TRBJ2-7; no clear D. Germline CDR1 LNHNV, CDR2 YYDKDF (reference sequence). This CDR3 comprises 15 residues. The V end lost 0 bases, the J end lost 1 base, and 10 bases lay between the germline ends. The CDR3 loop reads CATSRELPPSYEQYF. DNA of the CDR3: TGTGCCACCAGCAGAGAACTGCCACCTTCCTACGAGCAGTACTTC.

A remark on this clonotype: This sequence may be a read error, since a much larger clone differs from it by one base. This sequence joins TRBV29-1 and TRBJ1-1, with D possibly being TRBD1 (5 bases). V was clipped by 7 bases and J by 8 bases, with 17 bases between them. CDR1 is SQVTM, CDR2 ANQGSEA, per germline. CDR3 length: 12 amino acids. This CDR3 reads CSAADKGREAFF. CDR3 bases: TGCAGCGCCGCGGACAAGGGGAGGGAAGCTTTCTTT.

This clonotype was observed many times. The chain recombines TRBV29-1 with TRBJ1-1; 7 positions match TRBD1. The CDR3 length is 12 residues. Trimming cost V 7 bases and J 3 bases; bases outside gene matches: 5. Germline V lookup: CDR1 SQVTM, CDR2 ANQGSEA. Written as DNA, the CDR3 is TGCAGCGCCGGGACAGTGTACACTGAAGCTTTCTTT. Translation: CSAGTVYTEAFF.

This chain connects TRBV12-3 or TRBV12-4 to TRBJ2-1; TRBD2 agrees at 7 bases. The junction had 14 bases not matched to a gene; V was cut back by 5 bases and J by 10 bases. The CDR3 is made up of 15 amino acids. This chain's CDR3 is CASSPQRDGLGEQFF. CDR3 nucleotide sequence: TGTGCCAGCAGTCCCCAGCGGGACGGGCTTGGCGAGCAGTTCTTC.

This clonotype was seen more than once but under ten times. The V gene is TRBV9, the J gene TRBJ2-7; tentative D call: TRBD1 (5 bases). With 4 bases removed from V and 2 bases from J, the gap between germline ends came to 13 bases. The germline V gene has CDR1 SGDLS and CDR2 YYNGEE. CDR3 length equals 14 residues. DNA for the CDR3: TGTGCCAGCAGCCCCATGGGGCTAACCTACGAGCAGTACTTC. Its protein is CASSPMGLTYEQYF. Filled out from reference TRBV9 and TRBJ2-7, the complete variable domain reads DSGVTQTPKHLITATGQRVTLRCSPRSGDLSVYWYQQSLDQGLQFLIQYYNGEERAKGNILERFSAQQFPDLHSELNLSSLELGDSALYFCASSPMGLTYEQYFGPGTRLTVT.

This chain joins TRBV20-1 and TRBJ1-5; D unresolved. The germline V gene has CDR1 DFQATT and CDR2 SNEGSKA (reference sequence). This CDR3 contains 13 residues. Trimming cost V 0 bases and J 6 bases, with 9 bases left between them. In DNA, the CDR3 is TGCAGTGCTAGAGATGTAGGGAGTCAGCCCCAGCATTTT. Its protein product is CSARDVGSQPQHF.

Ten or more counts support this clonotype. The chain carries TRBV6-1 and TRBJ2-2, with 9 positions matching TRBD2. Germline CDR1 and CDR2: MNHNS and SASEGT. The J segment lost 3 bases and the V segment lost 6 bases, leaving 8 bases of the junction unmatched. This CDR3 is built from 16 residues. The chain's CDR3 is CASRPLAGTYTGELFF. The CDR3 bases are TGTGCCAGCAGACCCCTAGCGGGAACATACACCGGGGAGCTGTTTTTT.

This clonotype was recorded a few times. The chain has TRBV2 and TRBJ2-7, with D possibly matching TRBD1 (8 bases). Trimming took 4 bases from V and 2 from J, leaving 18 bases between them. CDR3 length equals 16 residues. The germline CDR1 and CDR2 sequences are SNHLY and FYNNEI. CDR3 amino acids: CASSVDRTGTTYEQYF. The CDR3 nucleotides are TGTGCCAGCAGTGTCGATCGGACAGGGACTACCTACGAGCAGTACTTC.

This clonotype was observed a few times. The chain links TRBV28 to TRBJ1-2, with 8 bases aligning to TRBD1. V lost 6 bases and J lost 5; bases outside the gene matches: 8. This CDR3 region has 14 residues. Looked up from germline, CDR1 is MDHEN and CDR2 is SYDVKM. The CDR3 sequence: CASRGTGWGYGYTF. The CDR3 DNA sequence: TGTGCCAGCAGGGGGACAGGATGGGGGTATGGCTACACCTTC.

There are many counts of this clonotype. CDR3 nucleotide sequence: TGCAGTGCTAGAGAGGGAGGCAAAGCCTACAATGAGCAGTTCTTC. This gives the protein CSAREGGKAYNEQFF. The rearrangement joins TRBV20-1 to TRBJ2-1; possibly TRBD2 for D (6 bases). Germline loops: CDR1 DFQATT, CDR2 SNEGSKA (reference sequence). Trimming pared 0 bases from V and 2 bases from J, leaving 11 bases between. The CDR3 has 15 residues.